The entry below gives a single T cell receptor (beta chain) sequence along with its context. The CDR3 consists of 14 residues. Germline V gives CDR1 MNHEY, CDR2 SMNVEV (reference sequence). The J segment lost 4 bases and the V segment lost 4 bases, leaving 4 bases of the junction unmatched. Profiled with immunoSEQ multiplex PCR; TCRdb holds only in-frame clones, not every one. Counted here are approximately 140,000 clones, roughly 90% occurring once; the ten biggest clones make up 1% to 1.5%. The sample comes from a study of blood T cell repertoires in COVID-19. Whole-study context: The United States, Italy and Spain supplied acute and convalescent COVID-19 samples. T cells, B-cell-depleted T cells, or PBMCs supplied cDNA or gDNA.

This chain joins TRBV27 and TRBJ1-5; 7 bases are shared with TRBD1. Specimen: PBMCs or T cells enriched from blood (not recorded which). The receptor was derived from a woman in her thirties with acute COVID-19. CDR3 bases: TGTGCCAGCAGTTACAGGGGTAGGAATCAGCCCCAGCATTTT. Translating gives CASSYRGRNQPQHF.